The next 14 T cell receptor beta chains were all read from a single sample in a study of T cell responses to AZD1222 COVID-19 vaccine. Sequenced by immunoSEQ multiplex PCR; TCRdb stores in-frame clones only, minus some. The sample lists tens of thousands of clones, about four fifths seen once, with less than 9.5% in the top ten. This specimen was peripheral blood, taken on day 0 of AZD1222 vaccination. These receptors all stem from an adult in good health.

The table lists this clone with a count of one. This rearrangement joins TRBV6-1 to TRBJ2-1; the D gene is possibly TRBD2 (7 bases). The CDR3 covers 15 residues. In germline, CDR1 is MNHNS, CDR2 SASEGT. V lost 1 base and J lost 2, with 9 bases in between. In DNA, the CDR3 is TGTGCCAGCAGTGAAGGAGGGGGGGCCTACAATGAGCAGTTCTTC. Protein sequence: CASSEGGGAYNEQFF.

The chain recombines TRBV7-9 with TRBJ2-7; TRBD2 agrees at 10 bases. The CDR3 runs 14 residues. The germline V gene has CDR1 SEHNR and CDR2 FQNEAQ (reference sequence). V shed 1 base and J 5 bases; nucleotides not matched to a gene: 2. The CDR3 protein is CASSLDLAGDEQYF. The CDR3 region has the DNA TGTGCCAGCAGCTTAGACCTAGCGGGGGACGAGCAGTACTTC.

This chain uses TRBV11-2 with TRBJ1-3; D is uncertain. CDR1 and CDR2 from the germline V gene are SGHAT and FQNNGV. CDR3 length: 14 amino acids. V was cut by 2 bases and J by 2 bases, with 7 bases left in between. This CDR3 is CASSLPGAGNTIYF. CDR3 sequence (DNA): TGTGCCAGCAGCTTACCTGGAGCTGGAAACACCATATATTTT. Together with reference TRBV11-2 and TRBJ1-3, the CDR3 gives the full variable domain: EAGVAQSPRYKIIEKRQSVAFWCNPISGHATLYWYQQILGQGPKLLIQFQNNGVVDDSQLPKDRFSAERLKGVDSTLKIQPAKLEDSAVYLCASSLPGAGNTIYFGEGSWLTVV.

The rearrangement uses TRBV5-8 and TRBJ2-5; TRBD1 matches 8 bases. Germline-derived CDR1 and CDR2 are SGHTS and YDEGEE. V gave up 3 bases and J gave up 4 bases; unmatched junction bases: 5. The CDR3 is 14 residues long. The DNA for the CDR3 is TGTGCCAGCAGCTCCCCGACAGGGGCAGAGACCCAGTACTTC. Protein: CASSSPTGAETQYF. The full variable domain, in which reference TRBV5-8 and TRBJ2-5 provide the parts outside the CDR3, is EAGVTQSPTHLIKTRGQQATLRCSPISGHTSVYWYQQALGLGLQFLLWYDEGEERNRGNFPPRFSGRQFPNYSSELNVNALELEDSALYLCASSSPTGAETQYFGPGTRLLVL.

As concerns this clone: The junction and the germline gene differ at one end; a read error may be behind it. The chain links TRBV5-6 to TRBJ1-2, with 7 nucleotides matching TRBD1. The germline CDR1 and CDR2 sequences are SGHDT and YYEEEE. The CDR3 length is 15 residues. The CDR3 loop is CASSSYRGANYSYTF. CDR3 bases: TGTGCCAGCAGCTCCTACAGGGGAGCTAACTATAGCTACACCTTC.

The V call is TRBV3-1 (or the pseudogene TRBV3-2), the J call TRBJ2-7; 9 bases fit TRBD1. Losses at the gene ends were 1 base for V and 0 bases for J; bases not matched to a gene: 1. The germline gives CDR1 LGHDT, CDR2 YNNKEL (reference sequence). CDR3 length: 15 residues. CDR3 region: CASSQVTGGSYEQYF. The DNA of the CDR3 is TGTGCCAGCAGCCAAGTGACAGGGGGCTCCTACGAGCAGTACTTC.

The chain has TRBV9 and TRBJ2-3; TRBD2 matches at 12 bases. Germline CDR1 is SGDLS and CDR2 is YYNGEE. The trim removed 4 bases at V and 4 bases at J, leaving 7 bases unmatched. The CDR3 length is 16 residues. The CDR3 spells CASSFPSGGASDTQYF. DNA for the CDR3: TGTGCCAGCAGCTTTCCTAGCGGGGGGGCGTCAGATACGCAGTATTTT.

In this sample, this clone turned up once. This chain connects TRBV5-4 to TRBJ1-1, with D possibly being TRBD1 (5 bases). The CDR3 runs 12 residues. Germline loops: CDR1 SGHNT, CDR2 YYREEE (reference sequence). V lost 9 bases and J 0 bases, leaving 9 bases between the germline ends. The CDR3 sequence is CATGGMNTEAFF. In DNA form, the CDR3 reads TGTGCCACGGGGGGTATGAACACTGAAGCTTTCTTT.

V and J are TRBV11-2 and TRBJ2-7; 9 bases align to TRBD1. CDR1 and CDR2 (germline): SGHAT, FQNNGV. The V segment lost 4 bases and the J segment 6 bases; nucleotides outside the gene matches: 7. The CDR3 spans 14 residues. The CDR3 sequence is CASSSRDRVREQYF. CDR3 in DNA: TGTGCCAGCAGCTCCCGGGACAGGGTTCGCGAGCAGTACTTC.

V usage is TRBV28 and J usage is TRBJ1-1; TRBD1 is a possible D gene (6 bases). V lost 2 bases, J lost 4 bases, and 17 bases lay in between. CDR1 MDHEN and CDR2 SYDVKM come from the germline V gene. The CDR3 runs 16 residues. CDR3 amino acids: CASSLPGGGPTTEAFF. The DNA for the CDR3 is TGTGCCAGCAGTTTACCCGGGGGGGGGCCGACCACTGAAGCTTTCTTT.

The rearrangement links TRBV6-1 to TRBJ1-3; D might be TRBD1 (6 bases). Trimming took off 4 bases at V and 4 bases at J, with 17 bases between the two ends. CDR3 length: 16 residues. In germline, CDR1 is MNHNS, CDR2 SASEGT. The CDR3 loop is CASSGFAGVRGNTIYF. CDR3 sequence (DNA): TGTGCCAGCAGTGGGTTTGCAGGGGTCCGAGGAAACACCATATATTTT.

This clone was found once. This sequence joins TRBV19 and TRBJ2-5, with 7 bases fitting TRBD1. The CDR3 consists of 14 residues. Trimming cost V 5 bases and J 5 bases; bases outside gene matches: 8. From germline, CDR1 is LNHDA and CDR2 SQIVND (reference sequence). CDR3 DNA: TGTGCCAGTAGTGTGGGACAGAAAGGGGAGACCCAGTACTTC. Translation gives CASSVGQKGETQYF.

V gene TRBV30 combines with J gene TRBJ2-7; D call uncertain. The V gene's germline CDR1 is GTSNPN and CDR2 SVGIG (reference sequence). Trimming shortened V by 3 bases and J by 3 bases, and 6 bases separated the two germline ends. CDR3 length equals 11 residues. The CDR3 sequence: CAWSLNYEQYF. Written as DNA, the CDR3 is TGTGCCTGGAGCCTCAACTACGAGCAGTACTTC.

The chain joins TRBV3-1 (or the pseudogene TRBV3-2) to TRBJ1-5, with no clear D. Trimming cost V 4 bases and J 2 bases, with 9 bases left between them. This CDR3 comprises 14 residues. Germline V gene sequence: CDR1 LGHDT, CDR2 YNNKEL (reference sequence). This chain's CDR3 is CASSPNLGNQPQHF. For the CDR3, the DNA is TGTGCCAGCAGCCCAAATCTCGGCAATCAGCCCCAGCATTTT.